The present TCR beta chain was sequenced within a study of blood T cells in healthy people across ages (dated by TCRdb to between 2015 and 2017). At the level of the whole study: Template switching captured roughly one uniquely barcoded TCR beta cDNA molecule per two T cells in model experiments. Using deep sequencing normalized with unique cDNA molecular identifiers, the study measured how TCR beta repertoire diversity changes with age. The donors were split into four age groups: young (average about 15 years), middle-aged (about 40), aged (over 55) and long-lived (82). To avoid experimental bias, donors of different ages were randomly spread across the sequencing lanes. For two donors (one aged 18 to 29 and one aged 80 or older), the study analyzed two additional independent replicas of 1 million unique cDNA reads from the same blood draw. Overall results and qualifications from the work: Compared with the aged group, the long-lived group had more naive CD4+ T cells, fewer expanded clones and increased TCR diversity, suggesting age selection. Observed TCR beta diversity per million T cells fell roughly linearly with age, and a significant reduction was already apparent by age around 39. Estimates of total diversity based on one million sequenced T cells were regarded as lower bounds and as underestimates. A strong correlation was found between observed TCR beta diversity and the percentage of naive T cells measured by flow cytometry. Because the CMV infection status of the donors was unknown, age-related changes in expanded clonotypes may potentially have been confounded. Conclusive comparison of naive and antigen-experienced compartments was prevented by the profiling of bulk unsorted PBMCs.

CDR1 and CDR2 (SQVTM, ANQGSEA) derive from the germline V gene. Counted from cysteine to phenylalanine, this CDR3 has 10 amino acids. Only the CDR3 portion is preserved as DNA: 30 bases, with reading frame beginning at the first base. The junction carries 13 bases between V and J, which are trimmed by 4 bases and 14 bases respectively. Systemically healthy Caucasian individuals from Russia, 35 to 40 in total and aged roughly 6 to 90 years, were included as donors. Approximately 9.3 milliliters of peripheral blood were drawn from each donor into EDTA-treated Vacutainer tubes. Ficoll-Paque density-gradient centrifugation was used to isolate PBMCs, with at least 6 million per sample. Trizol reagent was used to extract total RNA from the PBMCs, yielding at least 5 micrograms per sample. Naive CD45RAhigh/CD27high T cell percentages were measured by flow cytometry on a PBMC aliquot from every donor. Remarks on this clonotype: It has no known antigen specificity. The record has no base qualities; no much larger clone is one base away.

The method was 5' RACE. A second PCR of roughly 7 to 12 cycles was run with a J-beta primer mix and a sample-barcoded 5' primer. A unique molecular identifier was introduced onto each TCR beta cDNA molecule by a template-switch 5' adaptor carrying 12 random nucleotides. Each sample yielded at least 3 million CDR3-containing paired-end reads. First-strand cDNA was synthesized from all RNA with the Mint cDNA synthesis kit, primed by a TRBC-specific oligonucleotide. All cDNA was treated with uracil-DNA glycosylase and then went through a first 18-cycle PCR with the universal primers M1SS and BC2_uni_R. As for the authors' bioinformatics: For normalization, 1 million high-quality reads, each with a distinct molecular identifier, were randomly selected from each sample. Reads sharing molecular identifiers were discarded rather than binned into consensus sequences. MiTCR, set to a Q25 quality threshold and the strictest error-elimination algorithm, was used for CDR3 identification, clonotype clustering and error correction. Lower-bound total TCR beta diversity was estimated with a nonparametric unseen species model using Euler transformation. TCRdb ran its own pipeline on the public reads, namely fastp trimming at Q25 and MiXCR clone calling, and kept in-frame beta chains. Every distinct CDR3 protein forms one entry, paired with its most common genes and DNA. The V and J calls shown here were made by TCRdb, not taken from the authors' results. This sample has approximately 2,000,000 distinct CDR3 sequences in its table, and around 42% of those were observed once. 23% of the sample belongs to the ten largest clones.

The receptor was derived from a human donor in good health. The chain couples TRBV29-1 to TRBJ2-3, with a tentative D gene TRBD2 over 6 matching bases. The material sequenced was blood. The base sequence is TGCAGCGTTGTTCACGGGGGAAGGTATTTT. This gives the protein CSVVHGGRYF.